This T cell receptor beta chain is drawn from a study of shared clonotypes between healthy human individuals. For the study at large: Researchers drew samples from two women and three men aged 18 to 49.

Turning to this clone: Antigen: not known.

General study findings and limits: Sampling included only blood; tissue repertoires likely differ.

The V end lost 5 bases, the J end lost 6 bases, and 14 bases lay between the germline ends. CDR1 and CDR2 (germline): SNHLY, FYNNEI. The CDR3 sequence is 15 residues long. The assay was immunoSEQ multiplex PCR, and TCRdb's table has in-frame clones only and misses some. The sample has some 1 million clones, around 76% seen once. The chain links TRBV2 to TRBJ1-6; a possible D gene is TRBD1 (6 bases). The sample consisted of memory CD4+ T cells sorted from blood. The subset was: CD45RA-negative fraction. The sequence came from a man younger than 35 in good health. The CDR3 loop is CASSYSTGLNSPLHF. In nucleotides, the CDR3 is TGTGCCAGCAGTTACTCGACAGGCCTTAATTCACCCCTCCACTTT. The full variable domain, in which reference TRBV2 and TRBJ1-6 provide the parts outside the CDR3, is EPEVTQTPSHQVTQMGQEVILRCVPISNHLYFYWYRQILGQKVEFLVSFYNNEISEKSEIFDDQFSVERPDGSNFTLKIRSTKLEDSAMYFCASSYSTGLNSPLHFGNGTRLTVT.